A selection of T cell receptor beta chains follows, all from one sample in a study of blood T cell repertoires in COVID-19. This table comes from immunoSEQ multiplex PCR, and its TCRdb copy is limited to in-frame clones, with some not included. This sample has roughly 200,000 clones, with approximately 82% found just once. Input material: peripheral blood. The receptor source for this set is a man aged 35-49 years with active or convalescent COVID-19. CDR3s include the opening cysteine and the closing phenylalanine or tryptophan. D genes are given only for firm matches. Only some rows state a clone size, as once, few, many or a class for expanded clones.

>TRBV6-5|-|TRBJ1-2|once
CASSRQDNYGYTF
TGTGCCAGCAGTAGACAGGACAACTATGGCTACACCTTC
>TRBV5-8|TRBD1|TRBJ1-1|-
CASSVQGASTEAFF
TGTGCCAGCAGCGTACAGGGGGCAAGCACTGAAGCTTTCTTT
>TRBV29-1|TRBD2|TRBJ2-2|-
CSVSIAGGTGELFF
TGCAGCGTTTCAATAGCGGGAGGCACCGGGGAGCTGTTTTTT
>TRBV24-1|TRBD1|TRBJ1-6|once
CATSPRDSNSPLHF
TGTGCCACCAGTCCCAGGGACAGCAATTCACCCCTCCACTTT
>TRBV6-2/TRBV6-3|-|TRBJ1-2|-
CASSFTFGYTF
TGTGCCAGCAGTTTTACATTTGGCTACACCTTC
>TRBV28|TRBD2|TRBJ2-5|-
CASSSLAGGAETQYF
TGTGCCAGCAGTTCGCTAGCGGGAGGGGCAGAGACCCAGTACTTC
>TRBV5-1|-|TRBJ1-5|few
CASSLGGLQGSQPQHF
TGCGCCAGCAGCTTGGGGGGGCTACAGGGAAGTCAGCCCCAGCATTTT
>TRBV29-1|-|TRBJ1-1|once
CSVSGMNTEAFF
TGCAGCGTCTCGGGGATGAACACTGAAGCTTTCTTT
>TRBV5-6|TRBD2|TRBJ2-1|-
CATHMGGGINEQFF
TGTGCCACCCATATGGGGGGGGGAATCAATGAGCAGTTCTTC
>TRBV6-5|-|TRBJ2-1|-
CASSYSRVSYNEQFF
TGTGCCAGCAGTTACTCCCGGGTTTCCTACAATGAGCAGTTCTTC
>TRBV7-9|-|TRBJ2-4|-
CASSLGQGLKDIQYF
TGTGCCAGCAGCTTAGGGCAGGGCCTCAAGGACATTCAGTACTTC
>TRBV10-3|TRBD1|TRBJ2-3|-
CAIGRQGTDTQYF
TGTGCCATCGGGAGACAGGGTACTGATACGCAGTATTTT
>TRBV5-8|TRBD1|TRBJ2-5|-
CASSWGQEHQETQYF
TGTGCCAGCAGCTGGGGACAGGAGCACCAAGAGACCCAGTACTTC
>TRBV5-4|-|TRBJ1-1|-
CASSLPGATEAFF
TGTGCCAGCAGCTTACCAGGGGCCACTGAAGCTTTCTTT
>TRBV18|-|TRBJ2-3|-
CASSPPGDTQYF
TGTGCCAGCTCACCTCCCGGAGATACGCAGTATTTT
>TRBV4-1|-|TRBJ2-1|-
CASSGGMADEQFF
TGCGCCAGCAGCGGCGGGATGGCGGATGAGCAGTTCTTC
>TRBV4-1|TRBD1|TRBJ1-4|-
CASSQEFRQGGNEKLFF
TGCGCCAGCAGCCAAGAATTTCGACAGGGCGGTAATGAAAAACTGTTTTTT
>TRBV21-1|-|TRBJ1-5|-
CASSKEVRAGNQPQHF
TGTGCCAGCAGCAAAGAGGTCAGGGCGGGGAATCAGCCCCAGCATTTT
>TRBV6-2/TRBV6-3|TRBD1|TRBJ1-2|few
CASSTGQGFGYGYTF
TGTGCCAGCAGTACCGGACAGGGATTCGGCTATGGCTACACCTTC
>TRBV30|-|TRBJ2-1|-
CAWKVGGVHEQFF
TGTGCCTGGAAGGTTGGCGGGGTCCATGAGCAGTTCTTC
>TRBV25-1|-|TRBJ1-2|-
CASSDSAGYPNYGYTF
TGTGCCAGCAGTGACTCTGCCGGGTATCCGAACTATGGCTACACCTTC
>TRBV30|-|TRBJ2-2|-
CAWSNLPSAAGGELFF
TGTGCCTGGAGTAACCTCCCCTCCGCTGCAGGCGGGGAGCTGTTTTTT
>TRBV6-4|-|TRBJ2-2|-
CASRNRGATGELFF
TGTGCCAGCAGGAATCGGGGGGCCACCGGGGAGCTGTTTTTT
>TRBV5-4|-|TRBJ2-2|once
CASSWPGDLGGGELFF
TGTGCCAGCAGCTGGCCCGGGGACCTAGGGGGCGGGGAGCTGTTTTTT
>TRBV7-3|TRBD1|TRBJ2-2|-
CASSIQGANTGELFF
TGTGCCAGCAGCATTCAGGGGGCGAATACCGGGGAGCTGTTTTTT
>TRBV30|TRBD1|TRBJ1-3|-
CAWSPSRTGYAGNTIYF
TGTGCCTGGAGTCCTTCGAGGACAGGGTATGCTGGAAACACCATATATTTT
>TRBV7-2|TRBD2|TRBJ2-7|-
CASSLSGAGDYEQYF
TGTGCCAGCAGCTTGAGCGGGGCGGGGGACTACGAGCAGTACTTC
>TRBV5-1|-|TRBJ1-1|-
CASSTGGGANTEAFF
TGCGCCAGCAGCACGGGTGGGGGGGCGAACACTGAAGCTTTCTTT
>TRBV3-1/TRBV3-2|TRBD2|TRBJ2-7|few
CASSPPTSGSHEQYF
TGTGCCAGCAGCCCTCCGACTAGCGGGAGCCACGAGCAGTACTTC
>TRBV5-1|TRBD1|TRBJ2-5|-
CASSVGQGTETQYF
TGCGCCAGCAGCGTAGGACAGGGTACAGAGACCCAGTACTTC
>TRBV2|-|TRBJ2-7|-
CASTGVAGEQYF
TGTGCCAGCACAGGGGTGGCCGGCGAGCAGTACTTC
>TRBV27|-|TRBJ1-2|-
CASRPSGANYGYTF
TGTGCCAGCAGGCCCAGCGGAGCTAACTATGGCTACACCTTC
>TRBV30|-|TRBJ1-2|-
CAWSVRGSNYGYTF
TGTGCCTGGAGTGTAAGGGGGTCGAACTATGGCTACACCTTC
>TRBV6-6|TRBD2|TRBJ2-3|-
CASSYSRTSGKDTQYF
TGTGCCAGCAGTTACTCGAGGACTAGCGGGAAAGATACGCAGTATTTT
>TRBV4-3|-|TRBJ1-2|-
CASSQEVGDNYGYTF
TGCGCCAGCAGCCAAGAAGTAGGAGATAACTATGGCTACACCTTC
>TRBV28|TRBD2|TRBJ2-1|-
CASRGTSGGAGSRVEQFF
TGTGCCAGCAGAGGGACTAGCGGGGGGGCGGGTAGTCGAGTTGAGCAGTTCTTC
>TRBV7-6|TRBD1|TRBJ2-1|many
CASSNPQGSMGSSYNEQFF
TGTGCCAGCAGCAACCCACAGGGGTCAATGGGTTCCTCCTACAATGAGCAGTTCTTC
>TRBV6-5|-|TRBJ2-7|-
CASSPRAYEQYF
TGTGCCAGCAGCCCCCGGGCCTACGAGCAGTACTTC
>TRBV5-1|-|TRBJ2-7|-
CASSPLSDKAYEQYF
TGCGCCAGCAGCCCCCTTAGCGATAAAGCCTACGAGCAGTACTTC
>TRBV6-5|-|TRBJ1-2|once
CASNPANYGYTF
TGTGCCAGCAACCCAGCTAACTATGGCTACACCTTC
>TRBV5-4|TRBD2|TRBJ2-3|-
CASSLKWVAGITDTQYF
TGTGCCAGCAGCTTGAAGTGGGTAGCGGGGATCACAGATACGCAGTATTTT
>TRBV10-3|TRBD2|TRBJ2-5|-
CAIMAPGGQETQYF
TGTGCCATCATGGCCCCGGGGGGGCAAGAGACCCAGTACTTC
>TRBV11-2|TRBD1|TRBJ1-6|-
CASSFGQGDNSPLHF
TGTGCCAGCAGCTTTGGGCAGGGGGATAATTCACCCCTCCACTTT
>TRBV3-1/TRBV3-2|TRBD1|TRBJ2-7|-
CASSQGDRDPYF
TGTGCCAGCAGCCAAGGTGACAGGGATCCGTACTTC
>TRBV19|-|TRBJ1-3|-
CASVPLGASGNTIYF
TGTGCCAGTGTTCCTCTCGGAGCCTCTGGAAACACCATATATTTT
>TRBV3-1/TRBV3-2|TRBD1|TRBJ1-5|-
CASSVGQGIQPQHF
TGTGCCAGCAGCGTGGGACAGGGGATTCAGCCCCAGCATTTT
>TRBV6-5|-|TRBJ2-1|-
CASTPRPAGMDEQFF
TGTGCCAGCACCCCCCGGCCGGCAGGAATGGATGAGCAGTTCTTC
>TRBV7-6|TRBD2|TRBJ2-1|-
CASSLDLAESSYNEQFF
TGTGCCAGCAGCTTAGATCTAGCGGAAAGCTCCTACAATGAGCAGTTCTTC
>TRBV7-3|-|TRBJ2-7|-
CASSSLEREEQYF
TGTGCCAGCAGCTCGCTCGAGCGCGAGGAGCAGTACTTC
>TRBV25-1|-|TRBJ1-1|once
CASSRGEGGFNTEAFF
TGTGCCAGCAGCCGCGGGGAGGGGGGATTTAACACTGAAGCTTTCTTT
>TRBV9|TRBD2|TRBJ2-2|-
CASSHSSGTFTGELFF
TGTGCCAGCAGCCACTCTAGCGGGACCTTTACCGGGGAGCTGTTTTTT
>TRBV15|-|TRBJ1-1|few
CATSRDRGEAFF
TGTGCCACCAGCAGAGATCGGGGAGAAGCTTTCTTT
>TRBV5-5|-|TRBJ2-1|once
CASSFGLATYNEQFF
TGTGCCAGCAGCTTTGGGCTAGCCACCTACAATGAGCAGTTCTTC
>TRBV25-1|TRBD1|TRBJ2-7|-
CASIRTGEYEQYF
TGTGCCAGCATCCGGACAGGGGAATACGAGCAGTACTTC
>TRBV19|-|TRBJ1-5|-
CASSIVVGEGTQPQHF
TGTGCCAGTAGTATAGTGGTGGGGGAGGGGACTCAGCCCCAGCATTTT